Each of the 18 T cell receptor beta chains below was sequenced from the same sample in a study of blood T cells in healthy people across ages (dated by TCRdb to the mid-2010s). The library was made by 5' RACE. Sequencing was performed on an Illumina HiSeq 2500. A second PCR of roughly 7 to 12 cycles was run with a J-beta primer mix and a sample-barcoded 5' primer. The public reads were reprocessed in TCRdb via fastp at Q25 and MiXCR, keeping in-frame beta chains. Rows are combined by CDR3 protein, so each entry shows the most common genes and DNA. Within this sample are about 570,000 distinct CDR3 sequences, with about 26% of them counted one time only. The ten top clones hold less than 20% of the sample. Sequencing was carried out using blood. Receptors were obtained from a woman in her seventies in good health.

This chain links TRBV5-5 with TRBJ1-1, with a tentative D call TRBD1 (6 bases). CDR1 and CDR2 (germline): SGHKS, YYEKEE (reference sequence). CDR3 length: 16 amino acids. Trimming stripped 4 bases from V and 4 bases from J, with 20 bases between. CDR3 amino acids: CASSAPSGTRGTEAFF. In DNA form, the CDR3 reads TGTGCCAGCAGCGCCCCTTCAGGGACAAGGGGCACTGAAGCTTTCTTT.

The CDR3 protein is CASGPHPSRNGYEQYF. The CDR3, as DNA: TGTGCTAGTGGACCCCACCCTAGCAGGAACGGCTACGAGCAGTACTTC. V and J are TRBV12-5 and TRBJ2-7, with D perhaps matching TRBD2 (5 bases). Germline lookup yields CDR1 LGHNT and CDR2 FRNRAP. This CDR3 comprises 16 residues. V dropped 6 bases and J dropped 3 bases, with 21 bases sitting between them.

The chain combines TRBV25-1 with TRBJ2-1; D possibly corresponds to TRBD1 (5 bases). The closer fit of TRBJ2-7 to the DNA end suggests the J call may be wrong. The germline CDR1 and CDR2 sequences are MGHDK and SYGVNS. The CDR3 has 12 amino acids. CDR3 amino acids: CASSDRAHEQYF. The CDR3 DNA reads TGTGCCAGCAGTGACAGGGCCCACGAGCAGTACTTC.

The chain recombines TRBV7-2 with TRBJ2-3; D is perhaps TRBD2 (5 bases). The V gene lost 1 base and the J gene lost 4 bases, with 12 bases spanning the gap. Per germline, CDR1 SGHTA and CDR2 FQGNSA. The CDR3 spans 15 residues. The CDR3 nucleotides are TGTGCCAGCAGCTTAGGACTAACCACATCAGATACGCAGTATTTT. Amino acids: CASSLGLTTSDTQYF.

This clonotype was found a few times. The rearrangement uses TRBV20-1 and TRBJ2-5; 7 nucleotides match TRBD1. The DNA end lines up better with TRBJ2-1; the J call may be wrong. Per germline, CDR1 DFQATT and CDR2 SNEGSKA (reference sequence). The CDR3 extends over 15 amino acids. CDR3 coding DNA: TGCAGTGCAAAGAAAAAAACAGGGGACTACAATGAGCAGTTCTTC. This encodes CSAKKKTGDYNEQFF.

The table lists this clonotype with a few counts. The gene calls are TRBV6-2 or TRBV6-3 and TRBJ2-3; tentatively, D is TRBD2 (5 bases). The CDR3 is made up of 16 amino acids. Trimming left V 2 bases short and J 5 bases short, with 17 bases between. CDR1 and CDR2 from the germline V gene are MNHEY and SVGEGT. The CDR3 DNA sequence: TGTGCCAGCAGTTACGGCTTCCGGGGTCGGGGAGATACGCAGTATTTT. Translation: CASSYGFRGRGDTQYF.

This clonotype was counted only a few times. The V call is TRBV6-2 or TRBV6-3, the J call TRBJ2-2; TRBD1 agrees at 10 bases. The V and J ends lost 4 bases and 4 bases, in that order; junction bases with no gene match: 3. Germline V gene sequence: CDR1 MNHEY, CDR2 SVGEGT. The CDR3 is 15 residues long. The CDR3 coding sequence is TGTGCCAGCAGTTTCCGGGACAGGGGCACCGGGGAGCTGTTTTTT. Translating it yields CASSFRDRGTGELFF.

This clonotype was counted at least ten times. This chain links TRBV15 with TRBJ1-4; 7 nucleotides align to TRBD1. This CDR3 spans 15 amino acids. The germline V gene encodes CDR1 LNHNV and CDR2 YYDKDF (reference sequence). The junction had 4 bases not matched to a gene; V was cut back by 0 bases and J by 6 bases. CDR3 residues: CATSRDPQGDEKLFF. The CDR3 nucleotides read TGTGCCACCAGCAGAGATCCTCAGGGGGATGAAAAACTGTTTTTT.

This clonotype was seen many times. This chain joins TRBV7-6 and TRBJ2-1; D not resolved. The CDR3 extends over 14 amino acids. The ends were cut back, 6 bases at V and 9 bases at J, with 18 bases in the middle. CDR1 and CDR2 from the germline V gene are SGHVS and FNYEAQ. The CDR3 DNA reads as TGTGCCAGCAGTTTTAACTCGGGCTCGGTTGAGCAGTTCTTC. Its translation: CASSFNSGSVEQFF.

V usage is TRBV7-7 and J usage is TRBJ2-6; possible D gene TRBD2, 6 bases. Germline V lookup: CDR1 SSHAT, CDR2 FNYEAQ (reference sequence). The V and J ends lost 5 bases and 4 bases respectively, with 15 bases between them. The CDR3 spans 16 residues. The CDR3 region has the DNA TGTGCCAGCAGCCCCTTGGGGGGATCAGGGGCCAACGTCCTGACTTTC. Its translation: CASSPLGGSGANVLTF.

The chain employs TRBV4-3 and TRBJ2-5; 8 positions match TRBD2. This CDR3 contains 15 residues. Germline lookup yields CDR1 LGHNA and CDR2 YSLEER. The J segment lost 7 bases and the V segment lost 2 bases, leaving 9 bases of the junction unmatched. The DNA for the CDR3 is TGCGCCAGCAGCCAATCGGGACTAGAAGAGGGGACCCAGTACTTC. Translated: CASSQSGLEEGTQYF.

Only a few counts were recorded for this clonotype. The rearrangement uses TRBV20-1 and TRBJ2-1; TRBD2 aligns across 8 bases. The germline V gene has CDR1 DFQATT and CDR2 SNEGSKA (reference sequence). With 5 bases clipped from V and 6 bases from J, the junction kept 9 bases outside the gene matches. The CDR3 loop spans 14 amino acids. The DNA of the CDR3 is TGCAGTGCTGAAACGGGACTAGTCGGCAATGAGCAGTTCTTC. As protein: CSAETGLVGNEQFF.

This rearrangement joins TRBV29-1 to TRBJ1-2; D is possibly TRBD1 (5 bases). From germline, CDR1 is SQVTM and CDR2 ANQGSEA. This CDR3 is built from 15 residues. The ends were cut back, 2 bases at V and 0 bases at J, with 13 bases in the middle. CDR3 DNA: TGCAGCGTTGAAAATGGGGGGGGAGCTAACTATGGCTACACCTTC. Its translation is CSVENGGGANYGYTF.

The chain has TRBV10-3 and TRBJ1-1; the D gene is possibly TRBD1 (5 bases). Germline CDR1 ENHRY, CDR2 SYGVKD. CDR3 length: 15 residues. V shed 7 bases and J shed 0 bases, with 15 bases lying between them. Written as DNA, the CDR3 is TGTGCCATCAACCGGGACTCAGGTCTGAACACTGAAGCTTTCTTT. Its translation: CAINRDSGLNTEAFF.

The gene calls are TRBV7-9 and TRBJ2-1, with 12 bases identical to TRBD2. Looked up from germline, CDR1 is SEHNR and CDR2 is FQNEAQ (reference sequence). The CDR3 loop spans 14 amino acids. V lost 6 bases, J lost 5 bases, and 2 bases stayed unmatched. DNA for the CDR3: TGTGCCAGCAGTCGACTAGCGGGAGACAATGAGCAGTTCTTC. Translating it yields CASSRLAGDNEQFF.

The genes are TRBV9 and TRBJ2-3; TRBD1 is a possible D gene (6 bases). V gave up 0 bases and J gave up 2 bases, with 13 bases separating them. Per germline, CDR1 SGDLS and CDR2 YYNGEE. This CDR3 spans 16 amino acids. The CDR3 sequence: CASSVGPGQFTDTQYF. DNA of the CDR3: TGTGCCAGCAGCGTAGGCCCAGGACAGTTCACAGATACGCAGTATTTT.

There are a few counts of this clonotype. V is TRBV20-1 and J is TRBJ2-5, with a tentative D call TRBD1 (5 bases). Germline CDR1 reads DFQATT; CDR2 reads SNEGSKA (reference sequence). V was shortened by 6 bases and J by 1 base, with 12 bases between the two germline ends. The CDR3 is 13 amino acids. CDR3 sequence reads: CSAPREFQETQYF. The CDR3 DNA is TGCAGTGCCCCCAGGGAATTCCAAGAGACCCAGTACTTC.

This chain joins TRBV19 and TRBJ2-5; D is uncertain. Trimming left V 6 bases short and J 4 bases short, with 12 bases between. CDR1 and CDR2 (germline): LNHDA, SQIVND (reference sequence). CDR3 length: 13 amino acids. The CDR3 loop is CASSPPWSETQYF. The CDR3 DNA is TGTGCCAGTAGCCCTCCGTGGTCAGAGACCCAGTACTTC.